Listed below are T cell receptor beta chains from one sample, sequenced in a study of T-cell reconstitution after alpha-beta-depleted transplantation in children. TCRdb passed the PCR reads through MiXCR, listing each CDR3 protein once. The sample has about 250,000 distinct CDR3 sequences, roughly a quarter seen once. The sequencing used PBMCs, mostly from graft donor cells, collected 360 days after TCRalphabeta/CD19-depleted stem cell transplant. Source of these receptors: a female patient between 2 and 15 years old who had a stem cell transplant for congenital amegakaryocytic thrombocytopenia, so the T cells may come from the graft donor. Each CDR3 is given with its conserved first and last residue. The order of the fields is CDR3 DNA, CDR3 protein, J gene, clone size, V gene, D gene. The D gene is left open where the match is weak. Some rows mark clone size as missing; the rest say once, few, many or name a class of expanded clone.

CDR3 DNA: TGTGCCAGCAGTTTATTCGGGGACAGGGATTATAACGAGCAGTACTTC
CDR3 protein: CASSLFGDRDYNEQYF
J gene: TRBJ2-7
clone size: many
V gene: TRBV27
D gene: TRBD1

CDR3 DNA: TGCGCCAGCAGCTTTACACAGGGCTACGAGCAGTACTTC
CDR3 protein: CASSFTQGYEQYF
J gene: TRBJ2-7
clone size: -
V gene: TRBV5-1
D gene: -

CDR3 DNA: TGTGCCAGCAGCCCATCCCAAGAGACCCAGTACTTC
CDR3 protein: CASSPSQETQYF
J gene: TRBJ2-5
clone size: -
V gene: TRBV7-6
D gene: -

CDR3 DNA: TGTGCCAGCAGCCCAACAGCAAGAACAGATACGCAGTATTTT
CDR3 protein: CASSPTARTDTQYF
J gene: TRBJ2-3
clone size: few
V gene: TRBV11-2
D gene: -

CDR3 DNA: TGTGCCAGCAGTCAACTCAGCGGGGGGACCGCTTTT
CDR3 protein: CASSQLSGGTAF
J gene: TRBJ2-3
clone size: few
V gene: TRBV12-3/TRBV12-4
D gene: TRBD2

CDR3 DNA: TGCGCCAACCTACTTACAGGGGTCCATAGCAATCAGCCCCAGCATTTT
CDR3 protein: CANLLTGVHSNQPQHF
J gene: TRBJ1-5
clone size: few
V gene: TRBV5-1
D gene: TRBD1

CDR3 DNA: TGCAGTGCGACAACAGGGGTCTACGAGCAGTACTTC
CDR3 protein: CSATTGVYEQYF
J gene: TRBJ2-7
clone size: few
V gene: TRBV20-1
D gene: TRBD1

CDR3 DNA: TGTGCCAGCAGATCGACGTTCGGGATAACGGCAGATACGCAGTATTTT
CDR3 protein: CASRSTFGITADTQYF
J gene: TRBJ2-3
clone size: -
V gene: TRBV27
D gene: -

CDR3 DNA: TGTGCCAGCAGCCAAGCTATACCACTAGCGGGGGGGCTTGATCTAGATACGCAGTATTTT
CDR3 protein: CASSQAIPLAGGLDLDTQYF
J gene: TRBJ2-3
clone size: -
V gene: TRBV4-2
D gene: TRBD2

CDR3 DNA: TGCAGTGCCATTCCAAGGGGGCTTGGCACCGGGGAGCTGTTTTTT
CDR3 protein: CSAIPRGLGTGELFF
J gene: TRBJ2-2
clone size: -
V gene: TRBV20-1
D gene: TRBD1

CDR3 DNA: TGTGCCAGCAGCTTGCATCTGAAAACCTACAATGAGCAGTTCTTC
CDR3 protein: CASSLHLKTYNEQFF
J gene: TRBJ2-1
clone size: -
V gene: TRBV5-6
D gene: -

CDR3 DNA: TGCAGCGCCACCGGTGAGACCCAGTACTTC
CDR3 protein: CSATGETQYF
J gene: TRBJ2-5
clone size: -
V gene: TRBV29-1
D gene: -

CDR3 DNA: TGTGCCAGCAGCCAGGAGACTTTTGCCTACGAGCAGTACTTC
CDR3 protein: CASSQETFAYEQYF
J gene: TRBJ2-7
clone size: -
V gene: TRBV3-1
D gene: -

CDR3 DNA: TGTGCCAGCCGGTTGCGGGTGGGTAATGAAAAACTGTTTTTT
CDR3 protein: CASRLRVGNEKLFF
J gene: TRBJ1-4
clone size: -
V gene: TRBV12-3/TRBV12-4
D gene: -

CDR3 DNA: TGTGCCAGCTCACCAGGTACAGCCACACGGAACACTGAAGCTTTCTTT
CDR3 protein: CASSPGTATRNTEAFF
J gene: TRBJ1-1
clone size: -
V gene: TRBV18
D gene: -

CDR3 DNA: TGCAGCGCCGAGACTGCCGGGACACTAACTGAAGCTTTCTTT
CDR3 protein: CSAETAGTLTEAFF
J gene: TRBJ1-1
clone size: -
V gene: TRBV29-1
D gene: -

CDR3 DNA: TGTGCCAGCAGCTTAAGGGTCAATACGCAGTATTTT
CDR3 protein: CASSLRVNTQYF
J gene: TRBJ2-3
clone size: few
V gene: TRBV7-9
D gene: -

CDR3 DNA: TGTGCCAGCTCACCACGAGTAGAGAGGGGGTTTCAGCCCCAGCATTTT
CDR3 protein: CASSPRVERGFQPQHF
J gene: TRBJ1-5
clone size: few
V gene: TRBV18
D gene: -

CDR3 DNA: TGTGCCAGCAGCCAAGTTTTGGCGGGAGGTCACACCGGGGAGCTGTTTTTT
CDR3 protein: CASSQVLAGGHTGELFF
J gene: TRBJ2-2
clone size: -
V gene: TRBV4-2
D gene: TRBD2

CDR3 DNA: TGCGCCAGCAGCCAGGCTTACGGAGGGGGAGGCTACACCTTC
CDR3 protein: CASSQAYGGGGYTF
J gene: TRBJ1-2
clone size: -
V gene: TRBV4-3
D gene: -

CDR3 DNA: TGTGCAACACGACTAGCGGGAGCCTACGAGCAGTACTTC
CDR3 protein: CATRLAGAYEQYF
J gene: TRBJ2-7
clone size: -
V gene: TRBV2
D gene: TRBD2

CDR3 DNA: TGTGCCAGCTCTCAAGACGGGGGTACGAACACCGGGGAGCTGTTTTTT
CDR3 protein: CASSQDGGTNTGELFF
J gene: TRBJ2-2
clone size: few
V gene: TRBV18
D gene: -

CDR3 DNA: TGTGCCAGCGTGGACAGGGGGCAGTACGAGCAGTACTTC
CDR3 protein: CASVDRGQYEQYF
J gene: TRBJ2-7
clone size: few
V gene: TRBV2
D gene: TRBD1

CDR3 DNA: TGTGCCAGCAGCCCCAAACAGGGGGGGCAGGAAAAACTGTTTTTT
CDR3 protein: CASSPKQGGQEKLFF
J gene: TRBJ1-4
clone size: -
V gene: TRBV25-1
D gene: TRBD1

CDR3 DNA: TGTGCCAGCAGACAGTCAAATGAGCAGTTCTTC
CDR3 protein: CASRQSNEQFF
J gene: TRBJ2-1
clone size: -
V gene: TRBV5-5
D gene: -

CDR3 DNA: TGTGCCAGCAGCTTGGGGCTTGGGACAGGGGTGACCCAGTACTTC
CDR3 protein: CASSLGLGTGVTQYF
J gene: TRBJ2-5
clone size: few
V gene: TRBV5-6
D gene: TRBD1

CDR3 DNA: TGTGCCAGCAGCGAGGTAGCGGGAAGAGCGGAGACCCAGTACTTC
CDR3 protein: CASSEVAGRAETQYF
J gene: TRBJ2-5
clone size: few
V gene: TRBV7-8
D gene: TRBD2

CDR3 DNA: TGCAGTGCTGGACGGGAGACCTACGAGCAGTACTTC
CDR3 protein: CSAGRETYEQYF
J gene: TRBJ2-7
clone size: few
V gene: TRBV20-1
D gene: -

CDR3 DNA: TGTGCCAGCAGGCCGGAAAGATGGAGAGGGGGCGGTGAAAAACTGTTTTTT
CDR3 protein: CASRPERWRGGGEKLFF
J gene: TRBJ1-4
clone size: few
V gene: TRBV28
D gene: TRBD1

CDR3 DNA: TGCGCCAGCGGACCAGGGAGGAACCAAGAGACCCAGTACTTC
CDR3 protein: CASGPGRNQETQYF
J gene: TRBJ2-5
clone size: -
V gene: TRBV5-1
D gene: -

CDR3 DNA: TGCAGCGTTGAAGTTTCCAGAAGAATGAACACTGAAGCTTTCTTT
CDR3 protein: CSVEVSRRMNTEAFF
J gene: TRBJ1-1
clone size: -
V gene: TRBV29-1
D gene: -

CDR3 DNA: TGTGCCAGCAGTTCACGGGGGGGATACCAAGAGACCCAGTACTTC
CDR3 protein: CASSSRGGYQETQYF
J gene: TRBJ2-5
clone size: many
V gene: TRBV28
D gene: TRBD2

CDR3 DNA: TGCGCCAGCAGTGAAGCCAGGGGGCTAAATGAGCAGTTCTTC
CDR3 protein: CASSEARGLNEQFF
J gene: TRBJ2-1
clone size: -
V gene: TRBV10-2
D gene: TRBD1

CDR3 DNA: TGTGCCAGCAGTTATTGGATGGGGGATGAAAAACTGTTTTTT
CDR3 protein: CASSYWMGDEKLFF
J gene: TRBJ1-4
clone size: -
V gene: TRBV27
D gene: -

CDR3 DNA: TGCGCCAGCAGTGAGGAGGGGGAGGACCCTGGCTACACCTTC
CDR3 protein: CASSEEGEDPGYTF
J gene: TRBJ1-2
clone size: -
V gene: TRBV10-2
D gene: -

CDR3 DNA: TGTGCCAGCAGCCAAGATCAAGGAGATACGCAGTATTTT
CDR3 protein: CASSQDQGDTQYF
J gene: TRBJ2-3
clone size: -
V gene: TRBV3-1
D gene: -

CDR3 DNA: TGTGCCATCGCGGGACTAGCGGGAGAAAACACCGGGGAGCTGTTTTTT
CDR3 protein: CAIAGLAGENTGELFF
J gene: TRBJ2-2
clone size: few
V gene: TRBV10-3
D gene: TRBD2

CDR3 DNA: TGTGCCACCAGTGGCAGGTACCAAGAGACCCAGTACTTC
CDR3 protein: CATSGRYQETQYF
J gene: TRBJ2-5
clone size: many
V gene: TRBV24-1
D gene: -

CDR3 DNA: TGCGCCAGCATGGCAGGGTTTAACACCGGGGAGCTGTTTTTT
CDR3 protein: CASMAGFNTGELFF
J gene: TRBJ2-2
clone size: many
V gene: TRBV5-1
D gene: -

CDR3 DNA: TGTGCCAGCAGCTTTGGTTCCGAGCAGTACTTC
CDR3 protein: CASSFGSEQYF
J gene: TRBJ2-7
clone size: -
V gene: TRBV11-2
D gene: -

CDR3 DNA: TGCAGTGCTAGGACGGGACTAGCGGGCCCTTATAAGAATGAGCAGTTCTTC
CDR3 protein: CSARTGLAGPYKNEQFF
J gene: TRBJ2-1
clone size: -
V gene: TRBV20-1
D gene: TRBD2

CDR3 DNA: TGTGCCAGCAGCCAAGAGACAGGGGATGAAAAACTGTTTTTT
CDR3 protein: CASSQETGDEKLFF
J gene: TRBJ1-4
clone size: -
V gene: TRBV7-8
D gene: TRBD1

CDR3 DNA: TGTGCCAGCAGTTCTGGGAGGTCGGAAGATACGCAGTATTTT
CDR3 protein: CASSSGRSEDTQYF
J gene: TRBJ2-3
clone size: many
V gene: TRBV12-3/TRBV12-4
D gene: -

CDR3 DNA: TGTGCCACCAGTGGCTTTAGCAGCACCGGGGAGCTGTTTTTT
CDR3 protein: CATSGFSSTGELFF
J gene: TRBJ2-2
clone size: few
V gene: TRBV24-1
D gene: -

CDR3 DNA: TGTGCCAGCAGTTTGAGGCGGGAGCTAGAGACCCAGTACTTC
CDR3 protein: CASSLRRELETQYF
J gene: TRBJ2-5
clone size: few
V gene: TRBV12-3/TRBV12-4
D gene: TRBD2

CDR3 DNA: TGTGCCAGCAGCTTAACTGACAGTACTGAAGCTTTCTTT
CDR3 protein: CASSLTDSTEAFF
J gene: TRBJ1-1
clone size: few
V gene: TRBV7-3
D gene: -

CDR3 DNA: TGCGCCAGCAGCGGCGCTGGACAGGGGACAGATACGCAGTATTTT
CDR3 protein: CASSGAGQGTDTQYF
J gene: TRBJ2-3
clone size: many
V gene: TRBV5-1
D gene: TRBD1

CDR3 DNA: TGTGCCAGCAGCCCCTTCTCCTACGAGCAGTACTTC
CDR3 protein: CASSPFSYEQYF
J gene: TRBJ2-7
clone size: -
V gene: TRBV7-2
D gene: -

CDR3 DNA: TGTGCCAGCTCACGACCGGGACTACAAGAGACCCAGTACTTC
CDR3 protein: CASSRPGLQETQYF
J gene: TRBJ2-5
clone size: many
V gene: TRBV18
D gene: TRBD2

CDR3 DNA: TGCAGTGCTAGAGATCTCGGCGGGAATTTTTTCGAGCAGTACTTC
CDR3 protein: CSARDLGGNFFEQYF
J gene: TRBJ2-7
clone size: -
V gene: TRBV20-1
D gene: -

CDR3 DNA: TGCGCCAGCAGCTTGAGAGGGAACCCCCACGAGCAGTACTTC
CDR3 protein: CASSLRGNPHEQYF
J gene: TRBJ2-7
clone size: -
V gene: TRBV5-1
D gene: -

CDR3 DNA: TGCGCCAGCAGCCAAGATCGGGCTGCCTACGAGCAGTACTTC
CDR3 protein: CASSQDRAAYEQYF
J gene: TRBJ2-7
clone size: many
V gene: TRBV4-3
D gene: -

CDR3 DNA: TGTGCCACCAAGGGGGTCCAAGAGACCCAGTACTTC
CDR3 protein: CATKGVQETQYF
J gene: TRBJ2-5
clone size: few
V gene: TRBV2
D gene: -

CDR3 DNA: TGCAGTGCTAAACAGACCACATACAATGAGCAGTTCTTC
CDR3 protein: CSAKQTTYNEQFF
J gene: TRBJ2-1
clone size: -
V gene: TRBV20-1
D gene: -

CDR3 DNA: TGTGCCAGCAGTGACCCCATCAGGGAAGTTAATGAAAAACTGTTTTTT
CDR3 protein: CASSDPIREVNEKLFF
J gene: TRBJ1-4
clone size: few
V gene: TRBV25-1
D gene: -

CDR3 DNA: TGTGCCACCAGACCCAGTAACACCGGGGAGCTGTTTTTT
CDR3 protein: CATRPSNTGELFF
J gene: TRBJ2-2
clone size: -
V gene: TRBV24-1
D gene: -

CDR3 DNA: TGCGCCAGCAGCCAGGGGCACACTGAAGCTTTCTTT
CDR3 protein: CASSQGHTEAFF
J gene: TRBJ1-1
clone size: -
V gene: TRBV4-1
D gene: -

CDR3 DNA: TGTGCCAGCAGCCCCTCCAGGGTTGGCAATCAGCCCCAGCATTTT
CDR3 protein: CASSPSRVGNQPQHF
J gene: TRBJ1-5
clone size: -
V gene: TRBV3-1
D gene: -

CDR3 DNA: TGCAGCGTTGGCCGACATAGGGCTGACGGGTCCTTGTACACCTTC
CDR3 protein: CSVGRHRADGSLYTF
J gene: TRBJ1-2
clone size: many
V gene: TRBV29-1
D gene: -

CDR3 DNA: TGTGCCAGCAGCTTAGGCGGGAACGTCTACAATGAGCAGTTCTTC
CDR3 protein: CASSLGGNVYNEQFF
J gene: TRBJ2-1
clone size: once
V gene: TRBV7-9
D gene: -